This TCR beta chain is from a study of blood T cell repertoires in COVID-19. The CDR3 spans 15 residues. Germline V gene data show CDR1 as SGHAT and CDR2 as FQNNGV. Trimming took off 1 base at V and 3 bases at J, with 13 bases between the two ends. Methods used by the authors: Estimation of nucleated cell counts was performed using reference gene primer amplification. TCRdb's table, derived via immunoSEQ multiplex PCR, lists solely in-frame clones and lacks some. V, J and clone size derive from that table, while D and trimming were established from the DNA sequence. Here the sample spans 100,000 to 120,000 clones, about four fifths being singletons.

The chain carries TRBV11-2 and TRBJ2-7; D remains ambiguous. This receptor was taken from an elderly man with acute or convalescent COVID-19. Source material: peripheral blood. The CDR3 DNA is TGTGCCAGCAGCTTAGGGCTTAACCGCGGCTACGAGCAGTACTTC. As protein: CASSLGLNRGYEQYF.